A single sample gave rise to the 8 T cell receptor beta chains below, sequenced in a study of T cell repertoires in cytomegalovirus infection. No antigen has been assigned to these receptors. One entry per CDR3 protein, called by TCRdb with MiXCR from the reads. Of fewer than 1,000,000 distinct CDR3 sequences detected, approximately 31% appear once; the ten largest clones hold around 15%. Material: cultured CD8+ T cells from PBMCs, obtained from culture after CMV antigen stimulation. Receptors were obtained from a human donor in good health (CMV status not recorded). Some clones in this sample may be carry-over from other donors' samples.

Only a few counts were recorded for this clonotype. The CDR3 reads CASSLRAKSSYEQYF. The CDR3, as DNA: TGTGCCAGCAGTCTCCGGGCCAAGAGCTCCTACGAGCAGTACTTC. The chain couples TRBV12-3 or TRBV12-4 to TRBJ2-7; D gene uncertain. The CDR3 is 15 amino acids. Trimming cost V 5 bases and J 0 bases, with 14 bases left between them.

The chain has TRBV5-4 and TRBJ2-5; D might be TRBD2 (6 bases). Germline lookup yields CDR1 SGHNT and CDR2 YYREEE (reference sequence). Trimming stripped 3 bases from V and 1 base from J, with 19 bases between. The CDR3 is made up of 17 amino acids. CDR3 nucleotide sequence: TGTGCCAGCAGCTCCTTCGGGGCGGGATGGGGCCAAGAGACCCAGTACTTC. It encodes CASSSFGAGWGQETQYF. Complete variable domain (other parts from reference TRBV5-4 and TRBJ2-5): ETGVTQSPTHLIKTRGQQVTLRCSSQSGHNTVSWYQQALGQGPQFIFQYYREEENGRGNFPPRFSGLQFPNYSSELNVNALELDDSALYLCASSSFGAGWGQETQYFGPGTRLLVL.

This clonotype was seen only a few times. V is TRBV27 and J is TRBJ2-5, with 9 bases fitting TRBD1. V gave up 5 bases and J gave up 5 bases; unmatched junction bases: 6. The CDR3 sequence is 14 residues long. Germline-derived CDR1 and CDR2 are MNHEY and SMNVEV (reference sequence). The CDR3, as DNA: TGTGCCAGCAGTCGCCGGGACAGGGATGAGACCCAGTACTTC. It translates to CASSRRDRDETQYF.

The CDR3 sequence is CASSLMGVVETQYF. CDR3 DNA sequence: TGTGCCAGCAGTTTAATGGGAGTAGTAGAGACCCAGTACTTC. The chain uses TRBV28 and TRBJ2-5, with D perhaps matching TRBD2 (5 bases). Germline-derived CDR1 and CDR2 are MDHEN and SYDVKM. Trimming removed 2 bases at V and 4 bases at J, with 11 bases between. This CDR3 region has 14 residues. The variable domain in full, with the rest retrieved from reference TRBV28 and TRBJ2-5, is DVKVTQSSRYLVKRTGEKVFLECVQDMDHENMFWYRQDPGLGLRLIYFSYDVKMKEKGDIPEGYSVSREKKERFSLILESASTNQTSMYLCASSLMGVVETQYFGPGTRLLVL.

The gene calls are TRBV29-1 and TRBJ1-2; weak D call: TRBD1 (5 bases). From germline, CDR1 is SQVTM and CDR2 ANQGSEA. The CDR3 consists of 13 residues. Trimming took off 0 bases at V and 7 bases at J, with 12 bases between the two ends. The CDR3 nucleotides read TGCAGCGTTGAAGAGATAGGGGTAGGTGGCTACACCTTC. It yields the protein CSVEEIGVGGYTF.

The V call is TRBV4-1, the J call TRBJ1-1; D gene ambiguous. CDR3 length equals 14 residues. V was clipped by 6 bases and J by 4 bases, with 15 bases between them. Germline V CDR1 and CDR2: MGHRA, YSYEKL. The CDR3 sequence: CASRLPGVGTEAFF. The CDR3 DNA follows: TGCGCCAGCAGGCTTCCTGGGGTAGGCACTGAAGCTTTCTTT.

This chain uses TRBV6-6 with TRBJ1-6; D unclear. V lost 0 bases and J lost 2, with 5 bases in between. Per germline, CDR1 MNHNY and CDR2 SVGAGI (reference sequence). This CDR3 spans 15 amino acids. The chain's CDR3 is CASSYSDAYNSPLHF. CDR3 DNA sequence: TGTGCCAGCAGTTACTCGGATGCCTATAATTCACCCCTCCACTTT.

This clonotype has just a few counts. This chain joins TRBV19 and TRBJ1-1; D may be TRBD1 (5 bases). Germline CDR1 is LNHDA and CDR2 is SQIVND (reference sequence). CDR3 length: 16 residues. Trimming took off 1 base at V and 4 bases at J, with 16 bases between the two ends. As DNA, the CDR3 is TGTGCCAGTAGTATAGCGAGGGGTCGGGGTGGCACTGAAGCTTTCTTT. Protein sequence: CASSIARGRGGTEAFF.